This T cell receptor (beta chain) appears in the sequencing data of a study of blood T cell repertoires in COVID-19. Repertoires were generated with immunoSEQ multiplex PCR, while TCRdb's copy carries only in-frame clones and drops some. The sample shows some 110,000 clones, 70% to 90% of them seen only once. The receptor was isolated from a man between 65 and 80 years old who had recovered from COVID-19. The sequenced sample consisted of peripheral blood.

The DNA of the CDR3 is TGTGCCATCAGTGAGTCCGGGACAGGGGCCTACGAGCAGTACTTC. Its protein is CAISESGTGAYEQYF. The chain recombines TRBV10-3 with TRBJ2-7; 10 bases agree with TRBD1. The V and J ends lost 0 bases and 2 bases, in that order; junction bases with no gene match: 1. Germline V gives CDR1 ENHRY, CDR2 SYGVKD. The CDR3 loop spans 15 amino acids.